This T cell receptor beta chain was identified in a study of CD8 T cell repertoires and HIV-1 epitope variants. Turning to the study itself: Separate wells received one of Twenty-five Gag or Nef variant peptides.

The CDR3 length is 19 residues. The ends were cut back, 0 bases at V and 0 bases at J, with 19 bases in the middle. CDR1 and CDR2 (germline): SGHRS, YFSETQ. This clone appeared once. Only in-frame clones appear in the TCRdb table, and some are missing; sequencing was by immunoSEQ multiplex PCR. Of some 100,000 clones listed, around 67% are singletons. The sequencing input was uncultured baseline CD8+ T cells from peripheral blood mononuclear cells (PBMCs). The sequence was obtained from a male donor with HIV. V and J are TRBV5-1 and TRBJ2-1; TRBD1 is a possible D gene (6 bases). This chain's CDR3 is CASSLEAYRALSSYNEQFF. DNA of the CDR3: TGCGCCAGCAGCTTGGAGGCTTACAGGGCCCTAAGCTCCTACAATGAGCAGTTCTTC.